The text below deals with one T cell receptor beta chain. Its antigen is currently not known. No much larger clone exists at a distance of one base, and base qualities are not known. The source of the sample is a study of beta chain features in type 1 diabetes (dated by TCRdb to 2016 to 2019). The study in broad terms: Patients and healthy donors did not differ in mean age, gender distribution, total cell number or subset yield. A total of just under 110,000,000 sorted cells were examined across all samples, and RNA yield correlated strongly with the number of cells per subset. The study compared the TCRB repertoires of sorted circulating CD4+ T cell subsets in recently diagnosed type 1 diabetes patients with those in matched healthy donors. Regulatory and stem cell-like memory subsets were obtained from only 8 patients and about 8 healthy donors, while naive and central memory subsets were obtained from all 30 or so donors.

Per the germline V gene (reference sequence), LNHDA is the CDR1 and SQIVND is the CDR2. The CDR3, from cysteine to phenylalanine, totals 14 residues. This entry keeps only the CDR3 DNA: 42 bases, framed from base 1. V is reduced by 8 bases and J by 2 bases, leaving a spacing of 14 bases between them. Study-wide findings and limitations: Type 1 diabetes patients showed a moderate but significant shortening of TCRB CDR3 length in all four CD4+ subsets. Fewer insertions and more nucleotide deletions at VDJ recombination sites were observed in patients with type 1 diabetes, implying thymic rearrangement abnormalities. Sequencing cDNA rather than genomic DNA could over-represent highly expressing activated cells, although activation and CD3 levels did not differ between groups. Naive, central memory and regulatory TCRB repertoires appeared to be more alike among patients than among healthy donors. Shorter templates might be favored by PCR, yet because patient and control samples were amplified and corrected together, any such skew would affect both groups equally. Because small numbers of individuals were included in the HLA sub-analyses, any influence of HLA type on TCRB rearrangement was left unresolved.

The entire amount of isolated RNA was reverse transcribed using the High Capacity cDNA Reverse Transcription Kit, so the sequenced TCRB transcripts were expressed ones. Deep immunoSEQ sequencing was performed on naive, central memory and regulatory T cell samples, with an average of about 3.6 million total reads per sample. Sorted cells were lysed in RLT buffer, and RNA was extracted using DNase-treated RNeasy Micro or Mini kits according to cell number. Each cell subset was processed on its own to prevent cross-contamination, while patient and healthy donor samples were processed together. The immunoSEQ multiplex PCR was used to amplify TCRB sequences from cDNA, yielding 87-bp fragments that span the CDR3 region. Amplicons were sequenced on the Illumina HiSeq platform. Turning to the authors' computational methods: Synthetic template baselines were used to correct PCR bias computationally, reads within Hamming distance 2 were collapsed together, and singletons that could not be merged were discarded. By aligning reads against IMGT, V, D and J genes, CDR3 length, and insertions or deletions at six rearrangement sites were assigned. Within each subset, clonotype counts were normalized to the number of sorted cells before true diversity and Gini coefficients were calculated with the tcR R package. The overlap coefficient, calculated on TCRB nucleotide sequences, was used to quantify repertoire sharing. In its TCRdb copy, this immuneACCESS table keeps in-frame sequences only and misses some clones. Where compared with another copy, unresolved V genes explain less than half of these, and the others have no known cause. V and J calls and clone size follow that table, whereas D and trimming were derived from the DNA. Across this sample there are around 300,000 clones, with approximately 14% seen only once. The ten biggest clones cover approximately 6.7% of the sample.

Each donor gave one peripheral blood draw, averaging approximately 0.12 L, which was collected into heparinised tubes. A BD FACSAria II was used to sort naive, central memory, regulatory and stem cell-like memory CD4+ T cells with a panel that included CD45RO, CCR7, CD25, CD127, CD95 and CD27. Every sorted population had a purity above 95%. PBMCs were separated immediately by Lymphoprep density gradient centrifugation and were stained directly, without being cultured. To minimize batch effects, samples were stained and sorted in pairs, one healthy donor with one patient per experiment. The TCR originated in a man younger than 45 in good health. Recombination joined TRBV19 with TRBJ2-3; the D gene is unclear. The source material was central memory CD4+ T cells from blood. The DNA sequence is given as TGTGCCAGTGCCCGACAACCACACACAGATACGCAGTATTTT. Translated, it reads CASARQPHTDTQYF.